These 11 T cell receptor beta chains originate from one sample sequenced in a study of T-cell reconstitution after alpha-beta-depleted transplantation in children. Preparation of the TCRbeta library involved a method that used unique molecular identifiers. Each CDR3 protein gets one entry after TCRdb re-called the PCR reads with MiXCR. Of 600,000 to 700,000 distinct CDR3 sequences listed, around 16% are singletons. Sequenced here: PBMCs from the stem cell graft donor, sampled from the stem cell graft. These receptors came from a human donor who donated a stem cell graft to a child with acute myeloid leukemia.

The V and J genes are TRBV20-1 and TRBJ2-3; 14 nucleotides line up with TRBD2. Germline trimming cut 1 base from V and 0 bases from J; bases unmatched to any gene: 6. The CDR3 spans 18 residues. Germline V gene lookup returns CDR1 DFQATT and CDR2 SNEGSKA (reference sequence). CDR3 sequence (DNA): TGCAGTGCTAGAGGAGGGACTAGCGGGGGTCCTAGCACAGATACGCAGTATTTT. Its translation: CSARGGTSGGPSTDTQYF.

This clonotype was observed at least ten times. The rearrangement joins TRBV27 to TRBJ2-5; D could derive from TRBD1 or TRBD2 (5 bases each). Germline values: CDR1 MNHEY, CDR2 SMNVEV (reference sequence). The CDR3 length is 16 residues. Trimming removed 0 bases from V and 4 bases from J, with 15 bases in between. The CDR3 protein is CASSLSDGALLETQYF. The CDR3 region has the DNA TGTGCCAGCAGTTTATCTGACGGGGCCCTCCTAGAGACCCAGTACTTC.

This clonotype was detected only a few times. This sequence joins TRBV12-3 or TRBV12-4 and TRBJ2-3; D is unclear. V dropped 1 base and J dropped 10 bases, with 6 bases sitting between them. This CDR3 has 11 amino acids. This CDR3 reads CASSLDLAQYF. The CDR3 DNA sequence: TGTGCCAGCAGTTTAGATCTAGCGCAGTATTTT.

This clonotype came up many times. The chain couples TRBV5-5 to TRBJ1-1; 7 bases line up with TRBD1. CDR1 is SGHKS and CDR2 is YYEKEE in the germline V gene (reference sequence). Trimming took 4 bases from V and 3 from J; bases not matched to a gene: 9. The CDR3 contains 15 residues. This CDR3 is CASSLTRDRYTEAFF. The CDR3 DNA is TGTGCCAGCAGCCTAACCCGGGACAGATACACTGAAGCTTTCTTT.

This clonotype appeared many times. This chain connects TRBV6-6 to TRBJ2-1; 7 bases agree with TRBD2. V lost 4 bases and J lost 8; bases outside the gene matches: 2. The CDR3 is 12 amino acids. The germline gives CDR1 MNHNY, CDR2 SVGAGI (reference sequence). This CDR3 reads CASSFRGDEQFF. In DNA, the CDR3 is TGTGCCAGCAGTTTTCGGGGGGATGAGCAGTTCTTC.

This clonotype has more than one count but fewer than ten. The chain couples TRBV9 to TRBJ1-6; possibly TRBD1 for D (5 bases). The CDR3 length is 13 residues. Trimming removed 0 bases at V and 10 bases at J, with 8 bases between. CDR1 SGDLS and CDR2 YYNGEE come from the germline V gene. This chain's CDR3 is CASSVETVSPLHF. Here the CDR3 DNA reads TGTGCCAGCAGCGTAGAGACAGTGTCACCCCTCCACTTT.

This clonotype was detected ten times or more. The chain couples TRBV20-1 to TRBJ2-1; D not certain. V lost 0 bases and J lost 6, with 6 bases in between. There are 12 residues in the CDR3. CDR1 is DFQATT and CDR2 is SNEGSKA in the germline V gene (reference sequence). The CDR3, as DNA: TGCAGTGCTAGAGATTCCGGCAATGAGCAGTTCTTC. Its translation: CSARDSGNEQFF.

This clonotype showed up just a few times. This chain connects TRBV7-9 to TRBJ1-4; 8 nucleotides match TRBD1. This CDR3 spans 16 amino acids. Trimming removed 5 bases from V and 2 bases from J; junction bases left unmatched: 7. CDR1 is SEHNR and CDR2 is FQNEAQ in the germline V gene (reference sequence). CDR3 nucleotide sequence: TGTGCCAGCAGCCCCCAGGACAGGGCCACTAATGAAAAACTGTTTTTT. This gives the protein CASSPQDRATNEKLFF. Complete variable domain (other parts from reference TRBV7-9 and TRBJ1-4): DTGVSQNPRHKITKRGQNVTFRCDPISEHNRLYWYRQTLGQGPEFLTYFQNEAQLEKSRLLSDRFSAERPKGSFSTLEIQRTEQGDSAMYLCASSPQDRATNEKLFFGSGTQLSVL.

This clonotype occurred many times. The gene calls are TRBV24-1 and TRBJ2-1; TRBD1 matches 10 bases. Losses at the gene ends were 8 bases for V and 3 bases for J; bases not matched to a gene: 6. CDR1 and CDR2 from the germline V gene are KGHDR and SFDVKD. The CDR3 runs 15 residues. The DNA of the CDR3 is TGTGCCACCACTAGTGGGACAGGGGACTACAATGAGCAGTTCTTC. It translates to CATTSGTGDYNEQFF.

This chain links TRBV7-3 with TRBJ2-5; 10 bases align to TRBD1. This CDR3 comprises 16 residues. V was clipped by 3 bases and J by 2 bases; unmatched bases: 6. The germline V gene encodes CDR1 SGHTA and CDR2 FQGTGA. The CDR3 reads CASSLTGGEGQETQYF. As DNA, the CDR3 is TGTGCCAGCAGCTTGACAGGGGGCGAGGGGCAAGAGACCCAGTACTTC.

Many counts were recorded for this clonotype. The chain combines TRBV20-1 with TRBJ1-6; the D is unclear. Trimming cost V 6 bases and J 6 bases, with 6 bases left between them. The CDR3 is made up of 11 amino acids. Germline loops: CDR1 DFQATT, CDR2 SNEGSKA (reference sequence). DNA for the CDR3: TGCAGTGCCCCTAGTAATTCACCCCTCCACTTT. Translating it yields CSAPSNSPLHF.